Reported below is one TCR beta chain. Its antigen specificity is not known. Per-nucleotide qualities are absent, and no much larger clonotype sits a single base away. These data are taken from a study of identical twins listed by TCRdb under 2016. A note on the overall study: The study deep-sequenced TCR alpha and beta repertoires from monozygotic twins, unrelated adults of various ages and cord blood to test whether fetal clonotypes persist. To rule out contamination, the twin experiments were replicated at different times with different library preparation protocols.

The germline ends are 19 bases apart after V is trimmed by 5 bases and J by 5 bases. The cysteine opens and the valine closes a CDR3 of 15 amino acids. The only DNA kept is the CDR3, 45 bases in frame from the first base. From a lookup of the germline V gene, CDR1 and CDR2 are SGHAT and FQNNGV. What the work shows at the level of the full study, not this receptor alone: Compared with coincidental sharing between unrelated individuals, out-of-frame TCR alpha sequences shared between twins showed an excess of sequences with low generation probability. Zero-insertion analyses could be partly confounded by invariant T cells such as MAIT and iNKT, although diverse VJ usage argued against such confounding for most clonotypes. Because the same donors could not be followed over many years, conclusions were based on cross-sectional statistical analysis. In monozygotic twins, out-of-frame TCR alpha sharing was systematically underestimated by recombination models, although the models agreed with sharing between unrelated individuals. Abundant cord blood beta clonotypes had fewer insertions, young adult naive repertoires showed a similar but weaker trend, and memory repertoires showed no such trend. In beta out-of-frame sequences, excess twin sharing was weaker, because having fewer shared sequences lowered the signal-to-noise ratio.

All donors were healthy Caucasians. Three pairs of female monozygotic twins, all aged roughly 18 to 29 years, were included in the twin cohort. The RNA used for TCR libraries was isolated from peripheral blood mononuclear cells. Receptor amplification or capture employed 5' RACE. The sequencer was an Illumina HiSeq 2000. A universal primer binding site was added through template switching, and the final cDNA carried a unique molecular identifier so that TCR cDNA molecules could be counted accurately. Specific primers in the conserved constant-segment region were used to synthesize first-strand cDNA for TCR alpha and beta chains. To control for contamination, each cDNA library was double barcoded with a SMART-Mk sample barcode plus Illumina barcodes. TruSeq adapter sequences, together with Illumina sample barcodes, were added in two successive PCR steps. Sequencing of the TCR alpha and beta cDNA libraries was done on the Illumina HiSeq platform using custom primers. On the study's bioinformatics: MiGEC was used to process raw reads and extract unique molecular identifiers, and MiXCR was used to find CDR3 positions. Recombination models were inferred per individual with the repgenHMM and IGoR tools using an EM algorithm. Shared clonotype analysis was performed with the tcR package in R, normalizing sharing by the product of cloneset sizes. To study raw recombination without the effects of thymic and clonal selection, out-of-frame nonproductive sequences were analyzed. Using fastp at Q25 and MiXCR, TCRdb reprocessed the public reads and kept productive beta chains. Under each unique CDR3 protein, matching rows form one entry showing the most common genes and DNA. V and J calls and clone size were set by TCRdb, not the authors. Here the sample has approximately 890,000 distinct CDR3 sequences; 9% to 15% occur a single time. The top ten hold around 1.5% of the sample.

The same data also contributed to another study, on yellow fever vaccine responses in identical twins. Per the second study: The authors reported that the T cell response to vaccination in identical twins appeared partly convergent and partly personalized. In the study, vaccine-responding T cell clones were precisely tracked in identical twins.

The chain is made from TRBV11-2 and TRBJ2-7; TRBD2 could be the D gene, as 6 bases match. The sequence was collected from a woman between 18 and 30 years old in good health. The sequenced material came from PBMCs. The encoded CDR3 is CASSDSGVSPHEQYV. The DNA is as follows: TGTGCCAGCAGCGATTCGGGGGTTTCCCCCCACGAGCAGTACGTC.